The 21 T cell receptor beta chains reported below all come from one sample, sequenced in a study of T cells in women clearing cervical HPV infection. Assay: immunoSEQ multiplex PCR; the TCRdb copy retains only in-frame clones and omits some. The sample has tens of thousands of clones, and its top ten clones hold less than 6%. Sequenced material: blood buffy coat. Receptors were obtained from a woman between 18 and 70 years old with a cervical HPV16 infection that either progressed to CIN3+ or cleared (not recorded which).

Points on this clone: The CDR3 end lies 3 residues beyond the end of the read and is filled in from the germline J gene. The chain combines TRBV7-9 with TRBJ2-1, with 11 bases lining up with TRBD2. CDR1 and CDR2 from the germline V gene are SEHNR and FQNEAQ (reference sequence). The trim removed 1 base at V and 9 bases at J, leaving 2 bases unmatched. CDR3 length: 14 residues. The CDR3 sequence: CASSLGLAGSEQFF. The sequenced part of the CDR3 DNA is TGTGCCAGCAGCTTAGGACTAGCGGGGAGTGAG.

About this clone: The read finishes 3 residues shy of the CDR3 end, and the germline J gene is used to complete it. The chain links TRBV7-2 to TRBJ1-4; D not certain. CDR1 and CDR2 from the germline V gene are SGHTA and FQGNSA. V dropped 2 bases and J dropped 8 bases, with 9 bases sitting between them. This CDR3 spans 13 amino acids. The sequenced part of the CDR3 DNA is TGTGCCAGCAGCTTAATTTCAGGCGAAAAA. It is translated as CASSLISGEK. The entire CDR3 sequence reads CASSLISGEKLFF.

The sequenced part of the CDR3 DNA is TGCGCCAGCATTCAGGGAACAGGGGGACTATTCTCTGGAAACACC. Its protein product is CASIQGTGGLFSGNT. The full CDR3 protein reads CASIQGTGGLFSGNTIYF. The chain links TRBV23-1 to TRBJ1-3; TRBD1 agrees at 8 bases. The read terminates 3 residues ahead of where the CDR3 ends, so the germline J gene completes it. TRBV23-1 is filed as an ORF, its function uncertain. Trimming at V came to 7 bases and at J to 0 bases, leaving 14 bases not matched to a gene. The CDR3 is 18 amino acids.

As regards this clone: The read finishes 3 residues shy of the CDR3 end, and the germline J gene is used to complete it. This chain uses TRBV5-1 with TRBJ2-1; perhaps TRBD2 as D (6 bases). Trimming took 2 bases from V and 7 from J, leaving 10 bases between them. This CDR3 contains 13 residues. Looked up from germline, CDR1 is SGHRS and CDR2 is YFSETQ. The CDR3 bases that were read are TGCGCCAGCAGCTTTGCCAGCGGGAATGAG. Amino acids: CASSFASGNE. The entire CDR3 is CASSFASGNEQFF.

Concerning this clone itself: The CDR3 extends 3 residues past the end of the read, so its final part is completed from the germline J gene. J is TRBJ2-1 and V is TRBV29-1, with 9 nucleotides matching TRBD2. The CDR3 totals 15 residues. Germline trimming cut 3 bases from V and 7 bases from J; bases unmatched to any gene: 10. Germline CDR1 is SQVTM and CDR2 is ANQGSEA. CDR3 residues: CSVEFVAGGLNEQFF. The part of the CDR3 DNA that was read is TGCAGCGTTGAGTTTGTGGCGGGGGGGCTGAATGAG.

As to this clone: The CDR3 end is not reached by the read, which stops 3 residues before it; the germline J gene fills it in. The rearrangement joins TRBV7-8 to TRBJ2-5; 8 nucleotides agree with TRBD2. The CDR3 consists of 14 residues. Germline CDR1 is SGHVS and CDR2 is FQNEAQ. Trimming at V came to 5 bases and at J to 2 bases, leaving 4 bases not matched to a gene. CDR3 DNA (partial): TGTGCCAGCAGCCAGACTAGCGATCAAGAGACC. Amino acid sequence: CASSQTSDQET. The full-length CDR3 reads as CASSQTSDQETQYF.

CDR3 DNA (partial): TGTGCCAGCAGCTTATCAGGCCAAGAGACC. Its protein is CASSLSGQET. The entire CDR3 sequence reads CASSLSGQETQYF. V and J are TRBV7-9 and TRBJ2-5; D is uncertain. The CDR3 is cut off 3 residues early in the read; its end comes from the germline J gene. Germline values: CDR1 SEHNR, CDR2 FQNEAQ (reference sequence). V was clipped by 2 bases and J by 1 base, with 5 bases between them. This CDR3 comprises 13 residues.

This CDR3 reads CASSYRTANTEAFF. The DNA read from the CDR3 is TGTGCCAGCAGCTACCGGACAGCGAACACTGAA. The chain recombines TRBV13 with TRBJ1-1; D possibly corresponds to TRBD1 (6 bases). The read is 3 residues too short to cover the CDR3 end, so that end is filled in from the germline J gene. CDR3 length: 14 residues. V was cut by 4 bases and J by 1 base, with 10 bases left in between. Germline V lookup: CDR1 PRHDT, CDR2 FYEKMQ (reference sequence).

Of note for this clone: The read finishes 3 residues shy of the CDR3 end, and the germline J gene is used to complete it. V usage is TRBV29-1 and J usage is TRBJ2-7; 10 bases match TRBD1. After removal of 4 bases from V and 5 bases from J, the junction contained 8 bases not matched to a gene. Germline V gene data show CDR1 as SQVTM and CDR2 as ANQGSEA. This CDR3 comprises 14 residues. The sequenced part of the CDR3 DNA is TGCAGCGTTGGGTCTGGGGGACAGGGGAACGAG. Translating gives CSVGSGGQGNE. The complete CDR3 protein is CSVGSGGQGNEQYF.

On this clone itself: The read ends 3 residues shy of where the CDR3 ends; the end is completed using the germline J gene. V usage is TRBV11-3 and J usage is TRBJ2-2; 11 bases line up with TRBD1. J gave up 2 bases and V 8 bases, and 1 base lay outside the gene matches. Germline-derived CDR1 and CDR2 are SGHNT and YENEEA. The CDR3 runs to 14 residues. The CDR3 region is CASRTGGNTGELFF. The covered CDR3 bases are TGTGCCAGCCGGACAGGGGGCAACACCGGGGAG.

Points on this clone: The read finishes 3 residues shy of the CDR3 end, and the germline J gene is used to complete it. The chain employs TRBV7-3 and TRBJ2-1, with 10 bases identical to TRBD1. From germline, CDR1 is SGHTA and CDR2 FQGTGA. The V gene end was trimmed by 3 bases and the J gene end by 7 bases; junction bases not matched to a gene: 6. The CDR3 runs 15 residues. CDR3 in amino acids: CASSFSGTGDNEQFF. CDR3 DNA, as far as it was read: TGTGCCAGCAGCTTCTCCGGGACAGGGGATAATGAG.

About this clone itself: The read gets to within 3 residues of the CDR3 end, and the germline J gene fills in the rest. V gene TRBV29-1 combines with J gene TRBJ1-4; 9 bases map to TRBD1. The J segment lost 10 bases and the V segment lost 4 bases, leaving 7 bases of the junction unmatched. Looked up from germline, CDR1 is SQVTM and CDR2 is ANQGSEA. This CDR3 comprises 13 residues. CDR3 sequence: CSVGGQGKGKLFF. CDR3 DNA, as far as it was read: TGCAGCGTTGGAGGACAGGGGAAAGGAAAA.

On this clone itself: The read terminates 3 residues before the CDR3 end, so the remaining end is supplied by the germline J gene. The chain combines TRBV13 with TRBJ2-3, with D possibly being TRBD1 (5 bases). Germline V gene data show CDR1 as PRHDT and CDR2 as FYEKMQ (reference sequence). This CDR3 has 15 residues. V shed 3 bases and J shed 0 bases, with 10 bases lying between them. The DNA read from the CDR3 is TGTGCCAGCAGCTTTCCCAGGGCTAGCACAGATACG. Its protein product is CASSFPRASTDT. The CDR3 as a whole reads CASSFPRASTDTQYF.

A word on this clone: The DNA ends 3 residues before the CDR3 does, and the rest of the CDR3 is filled in from the germline J gene. The gene calls are TRBV2 and TRBJ2-2; 7 bases map to TRBD2. CDR3 length: 15 residues. In germline, CDR1 is SNHLY, CDR2 FYNNEI. The J segment lost 1 base and the V segment lost 10 bases, leaving 9 bases of the junction unmatched. This CDR3 reads CATTDQRGNTGELFF. CDR3 bases read: TGTGCCACCACCGACCAGCGGGGGAACACCGGGGAG.

As concerns this clone: The read terminates 3 residues before the CDR3 end, so the remaining end is supplied by the germline J gene. The chain employs TRBV30 and TRBJ2-1; 8 bases align to TRBD2. CDR1 GTSNPN and CDR2 SVGIG come from the germline V gene (reference sequence). Trimming removed 0 bases from V and 2 bases from J; junction bases left unmatched: 6. There are 16 residues in the CDR3. The sequenced part of the CDR3 DNA is TGTGCCTGGAGTGTACTGGGCGGGGGGACCTACAATGAG. It translates to CAWSVLGGGTYNE. The full CDR3 sequence reads CAWSVLGGGTYNEQFF.

Remarks on this clone: The read ends 3 residues shy of where the CDR3 ends; the end is completed using the germline J gene. V is TRBV5-1 and J is TRBJ1-4; 8 bases fit TRBD1. The CDR3 length is 14 residues. Germline V gene lookup returns CDR1 SGHRS and CDR2 YFSETQ. V lost 4 bases to trimming and J lost 7 bases; unmatched junction nucleotides: 6. The sequenced part of the CDR3 DNA is TGCGCCAGCAGCCCGGACAGGGCCGGTGAAAAA. Protein sequence: CASSPDRAGEK. The whole CDR3 is CASSPDRAGEKLFF.

Of note for this clone: The sequenced fragment ends 3 residues before the CDR3 boundary, so the rest is inferred from the germline J gene. The chain employs TRBV20-1 and TRBJ1-5; tentative D call: TRBD1 (5 bases). This CDR3 comprises 17 residues. V lost 5 bases and J 0 bases, leaving 20 bases between the germline ends. Germline V gene lookup returns CDR1 DFQATT and CDR2 SNEGSKA (reference sequence). The CDR3 DNA, read in part, is TGCAGTGCTGGTCATACCTCGACAGCTTATAGCAATCAGCCC. As protein: CSAGHTSTAYSNQP. The complete CDR3 reads CSAGHTSTAYSNQPQHF.

Points on this clone: With the read ending 3 residues before the CDR3 end, the germline J gene is used to fill in that end. V usage is TRBV12-3 or TRBV12-4 and J usage is TRBJ2-4; 11 bases match TRBD2. V shed 5 bases and J 5 bases; nucleotides not matched to a gene: 11. This CDR3 is 17 amino acids long. Here the CDR3 reads CASSGIAGGPIENIQYF. Partial CDR3 DNA: TGTGCCAGCAGTGGGATAGCGGGGGGGCCGATAGAAAACATT.

About this clone: The CDR3 goes on 3 residues after the read ends, and that part is filled in from the germline J gene. The chain joins TRBV13 to TRBJ1-2, with D maybe TRBD1 (5 bases). Trimming left V 6 bases short and J 4 bases short, with 15 bases between. In germline, CDR1 is PRHDT, CDR2 FYEKMQ (reference sequence). The CDR3 runs to 14 residues. This CDR3 reads CASRRLGGSYGYTF. The sequenced CDR3 bases are TGTGCCAGCAGGAGACTGGGGGGTAGCTATGGC. The full variable domain, in which reference TRBV13 and TRBJ1-2 provide the parts outside the CDR3, is AAGVIQSPRHLIKEKRETATLKCYPIPRHDTVYWYQQGPGQDPQFLISFYEKMQSDKGSIPDRFSAQQFSDYHSELNMSSLELGDSALYFCASRRLGGSYGYTFGSGTRLTVV.

On this clone itself: Read data end 3 residues before the CDR3 end; the end is taken from the germline J gene. This chain uses TRBV20-1 with TRBJ2-5; 8 bases match TRBD1. Germline V lookup: CDR1 DFQATT, CDR2 SNEGSKA (reference sequence). With 1 base clipped from V and 5 bases from J, the junction kept 3 bases outside the gene matches. The CDR3 runs to 13 residues. CDR3 residues: CSARGDRGETQYF. Incomplete CDR3 DNA: TGCAGTGCTAGAGGCGACAGGGGCGAGACC.

CDR3: CAISDYPRGNSPLHF. CDR3 DNA (partial): TGTGCCATCAGTGATTACCCGAGGGGGAATTCACCC. The chain combines TRBV10-3 with TRBJ1-6; D may be TRBD1 (6 bases). The read stops 3 residues short of the end of the CDR3; the missing end is completed from the germline J gene. Looked up from germline, CDR1 is ENHRY and CDR2 is SYGVKD. Trimming stripped 3 bases from V and 7 bases from J, with 13 bases between. This CDR3 contains 15 residues.